Following are 22 T cell receptor beta chains from one sample sequenced in a study of cytomegalovirus exposure and HLA in healthy donors. Clones were read by immunoSEQ multiplex PCR, and TCRdb kept only the in-frame ones, dropping some. Of about 140,000 clones listed, about 86% are singletons. The sequenced sample was PBMCs. The receptors derive from a woman younger than 35 in good health and CMV-seropositive.

Turning to this clone: Other DNA sequences of this sample code for an identical CDR3. The CDR3 protein is CASSLRDTQYF. The CDR3 DNA sequence: TGTGCCAGCAGTTTACGGGATACGCAGTATTTT. The genes are TRBV28 and TRBJ2-3; the D is unclear. CDR1 is MDHEN, CDR2 SYDVKM, per germline. The CDR3 extends over 11 amino acids. V shed 2 bases and J shed 6 bases, with 3 bases lying between them.

The V gene is TRBV5-6, the J gene TRBJ1-6, with D perhaps TRBD1 (6 bases). Germline CDR1 SGHDT, CDR2 YYEEEE. Trimming took off 0 bases at V and 9 bases at J, with 13 bases between the two ends. CDR3 size: 15 residues. The CDR3, as DNA: TGTGCCAGCAGCTTGGCGTACAGGGATGGTTCACCCCTCCACTTT. Its protein product is CASSLAYRDGSPLHF.

The chain has TRBV7-2 and TRBJ1-1; TRBD1 aligns across 9 bases. Germline V gives CDR1 SGHTA, CDR2 FQGNSA. This CDR3 has 14 amino acids. J gave up 3 bases and V 5 bases, and 4 bases lay outside the gene matches. CDR3: CASSPWTGDTEAFF. The CDR3 nucleotides are TGTGCCAGCAGCCCCTGGACAGGGGACACTGAAGCTTTCTTT.

In its sample, this clone was seen a few times. The chain is built from TRBV5-3 and TRBJ1-2, with D perhaps matching TRBD1 (6 bases). TRBV5-3 qualifies as an ORF whose function is uncertain. The CDR3 extends over 15 amino acids. V gave up 3 bases and J gave up 4 bases, with 16 bases separating them. The CDR3 here is CARSYSQGFGYGYTF. CDR3 nucleotides: TGTGCCAGAAGCTACTCCCAGGGGTTTGGCTATGGCTACACCTTC.

The gene calls are TRBV28 and TRBJ1-2; TRBD1 agrees at 8 bases. The germline CDR1 and CDR2 sequences are MDHEN and SYDVKM. This CDR3 is 15 amino acids long. J was trimmed by 7 bases and V by 6 bases; bases with no gene match: 13. This CDR3 reads CASSSSDRVVGGYTF. DNA of the CDR3: TGTGCCAGCAGCTCCTCGGACAGGGTGGTTGGTGGCTACACCTTC.

This clone was counted between two and nine times. The chain recombines TRBV5-1 with TRBJ1-1; TRBD1 might be the D (6 bases). The V gene lost 3 bases and the J gene lost 11 bases, with 17 bases spanning the gap. This CDR3 contains 13 residues. Per germline, CDR1 SGHRS and CDR2 YFSETQ. The CDR3 loop is CASSSEQGVSAFF. DNA for the CDR3: TGCGCCAGCAGCTCTGAACAGGGAGTGTCCGCTTTCTTT. The whole variable domain, remainder taken from reference TRBV5-1 and TRBJ1-1, is KAGVTQTPRYLIKTRGQQVTLSCSPISGHRSVSWYQQTPGQGLQFLFEYFSETQRNKGNFPGRFSGRQFSNSRSEMNVSTLELGDSALYLCASSSEQGVSAFFGQGTRLTVV.

V gene TRBV19 combines with J gene TRBJ1-6; tentatively, D is TRBD1 (6 bases). Looked up from germline, CDR1 is LNHDA and CDR2 is SQIVND (reference sequence). The germline V and J ends were trimmed by 4 bases and 9 bases, with 16 bases remaining between them. The CDR3 has 15 residues. The CDR3: CASSTKTGAGSPLHF. CDR3 DNA sequence: TGTGCCAGTAGTACCAAGACAGGAGCTGGTTCACCCCTCCACTTT.

This chain links TRBV5-1 with TRBJ2-7; 14 positions match TRBD2. The CDR3 covers 16 residues. From germline, CDR1 is SGHRS and CDR2 YFSETQ. The ends lost 4 bases at V and 6 bases at J; junction bases unmatched: 9. The CDR3 reads CASSLARLAGGGEQYF. CDR3 coding DNA: TGCGCCAGCAGCCTCGCAAGACTAGCGGGAGGGGGCGAGCAGTACTTC.

The V call is TRBV27, the J call TRBJ1-2, with 9 bases fitting TRBD1. CDR1 MNHEY and CDR2 SMNVEV come from the germline V gene (reference sequence). With 5 bases clipped from V and 4 bases from J, the junction kept 8 bases outside the gene matches. This CDR3 has 15 residues. This CDR3 is CASSASTGGFYGYTF. The CDR3 nucleotides are TGTGCCAGCAGTGCATCGACAGGGGGTTTCTATGGCTACACCTTC.

This chain joins TRBV21-1 and TRBJ2-7; the DNA was not used to check the table's D call, TRBD2. TRBV21-1 is a pseudogene locus. The CDR3 totals 14 residues. The CDR3 DNA sequence: TGTGCCAGCAGCAAAGGAGGGAGCTCCTACGAGCAGTACTTC. Amino acid sequence: CASSKGGSSYEQYF.

The rearrangement links TRBV30 to TRBJ2-7; the match to TRBD2 covers 9 bases. CDR1 is GTSNPN and CDR2 is SVGIG in the germline V gene (reference sequence). The ends lost 1 base at V and 1 base at J; junction bases unmatched: 8. CDR3 length: 16 amino acids. The CDR3 DNA follows: TGTGCCTGGAGTGGGGCTAGCGGGATTCTGTCCTACGAGCAGTACTTC. It codes for CAWSGASGILSYEQYF.

A single count supports this clone. The rearrangement joins TRBV9 to TRBJ1-4; possible D gene TRBD1, 5 bases. Germline V gives CDR1 SGDLS, CDR2 YYNGEE. The length of the CDR3 is 16 residues. Trimming removed 0 bases from V and 7 bases from J, with 16 bases in between. The CDR3 region is CASSVGGQGTGEKLFF. The CDR3 DNA is TGTGCCAGCAGCGTAGGTGGGCAGGGAACAGGTGAAAAACTGTTTTTT.

This chain uses TRBV10-3 with TRBJ2-7; 7 positions match TRBD2. The CDR3 has 12 amino acids. V shed 10 bases and J 3 bases; nucleotides not matched to a gene: 6. Germline V gene lookup returns CDR1 ENHRY and CDR2 SYGVKD. The CDR3 DNA sequence: TGTGCCAGTCGAAGCGGGGTCTACGAGCAGTACTTC. Protein product: CASRSGVYEQYF.

This clone was picked up a small number of times. This sequence joins TRBV18 and TRBJ1-2; tentatively, D is TRBD1 (6 bases). The V end lost 2 bases, the J end lost 0 bases, and 13 bases lay between the germline ends. Germline CDR1 and CDR2: KGHSH and LQKENI. The CDR3 spans 16 residues. The CDR3 bases are TGTGCCAGCTCACCAAGGACAGTAACTACTAACTATGGCTACACCTTC. It is translated as CASSPRTVTTNYGYTF.

The chain recombines TRBV28 with TRBJ2-3, with 13 bases matching TRBD2. Per the germline V gene, CDR1 is MDHEN and CDR2 is SYDVKM. V was clipped by 5 bases and J by 5 bases; unmatched bases: 10. The CDR3 loop spans 17 amino acids. The chain's CDR3 is CASSLGLAGAWEDTQYF. The CDR3 region has the DNA TGTGCCAGCAGTCTTGGACTAGCGGGGGCATGGGAAGATACGCAGTATTTT.

This chain links TRBV6-5 with TRBJ1-1, with 9 nucleotides matching TRBD1. Per germline, CDR1 MNHEY and CDR2 SVGAGI. The CDR3 has 15 amino acids. The V gene end was trimmed by 5 bases and the J gene end by 4 bases; junction bases not matched to a gene: 8. The CDR3 region is CASSPQDRGVTEAFF. The CDR3 DNA reads TGTGCCAGCAGTCCGCAGGACAGGGGAGTCACTGAAGCTTTCTTT.

This chain uses TRBV7-9 with TRBJ2-1; TRBD1 might be the D (5 bases). Germline CDR1 reads SEHNR; CDR2 reads FQNEAQ (reference sequence). This CDR3 spans 13 amino acids. V was clipped by 7 bases and J by 5 bases, with 12 bases between them. The CDR3 DNA follows: TGTGCCAGCATGGCAGGGAATGACAATGAGCAGTTCTTC. Its protein is CASMAGNDNEQFF. Drawing the rest from reference TRBV7-9 and TRBJ2-1, the complete variable domain is DTGVSQNPRHKITKRGQNVTFRCDPISEHNRLYWYRQTLGQGPEFLTYFQNEAQLEKSRLLSDRFSAERPKGSFSTLEIQRTEQGDSAMYLCASMAGNDNEQFFGPGTRLTVL.

The chain has TRBV28 and TRBJ1-5, with 9 bases fitting TRBD1. The germline V gene encodes CDR1 MDHEN and CDR2 SYDVKM. The V segment lost 5 bases and the J segment 3 bases; nucleotides outside the gene matches: 5. This CDR3 has 15 residues. CDR3 amino acids: CASSRTGANNQPQHF. For the CDR3, the DNA is TGTGCCAGCAGTCGGACAGGGGCAAACAATCAGCCCCAGCATTTT.

V usage is TRBV2 and J usage is TRBJ2-1; 8 bases are shared with TRBD1. This CDR3 is built from 14 residues. With V trimmed by 6 bases and J by 2 bases, 3 bases remained unmatched. Germline loops: CDR1 SNHLY, CDR2 FYNNEI. The CDR3 loop reads CASSTGQAYNEQFF. The CDR3 DNA is TGTGCCAGCAGCACGGGACAGGCCTACAATGAGCAGTTCTTC. The full variable domain, completed using reference TRBV2 and TRBJ2-1, is EPEVTQTPSHQVTQMGQEVILRCVPISNHLYFYWYRQILGQKVEFLVSFYNNEISEKSEIFDDQFSVERPDGSNFTLKIRSTKLEDSAMYFCASSTGQAYNEQFFGPGTRLTVL.

This clone has more than one count but fewer than ten. The chain recombines TRBV7-2 with TRBJ2-7, with 9 bases matching TRBD2. Germline V gene data show CDR1 as SGHTA and CDR2 as FQGNSA. There are 14 residues in the CDR3. V dropped 2 bases and J dropped 6; count of bases not matched to a gene: 5. The CDR3 spells CASSLTRGGPEQYF. The CDR3 coding sequence is TGTGCCAGCAGCTTAACGCGGGGGGGGCCCGAGCAGTACTTC.

The chain has TRBV28 and TRBJ1-6; D is unresolved. Trimming took off 7 bases at V and 7 bases at J, with 11 bases between the two ends. Germline CDR1 reads MDHEN; CDR2 reads SYDVKM. This CDR3 comprises 13 residues. CDR3 coding DNA: TGTGCCAGCATGGGGAGACGGAATTCACCCCTCCACTTT. It yields the protein CASMGRRNSPLHF.

The chain carries TRBV6-5 and TRBJ2-3; 12 bases are a match to TRBD1. This CDR3 contains 15 residues. The germline V gene encodes CDR1 MNHEY and CDR2 SVGAGI. After removal of 5 bases from V and 4 bases from J, the junction contained 4 bases not matched to a gene. Written as DNA, the CDR3 is TGTGCCAGCAGTCCGGGACAGGGGGCCCCAGATACGCAGTATTTT. Protein sequence: CASSPGQGAPDTQYF.